In its sample, the clone carrying this T cell receptor beta chain was seen once. As yet, its antigen is unknown. The data belong to a study of post-analysis software for immune sequencing data. In the study overall: Included among the disease courses, which were recorded for the cohort, were relapsing-remitting, secondary progressive and progressive-relapsing multiple sclerosis. Points from the study as a whole: Among roughly 5 TRBV segments more frequent in patients than controls were TRBV5-6, TRBV5-1 and TRBV20-1.

Incorporated into the TCR beta cDNA libraries were unique molecular identifiers, which served to reduce PCR and sequencing biases. T cells numbering roughly 1 to 10 million yielded cDNA molecules that totaled roughly 500,000. TCRdb reanalysed the PCR reads using MiXCR and keeps one entry per CDR3 protein. This sample has about half a million distinct CDR3 sequences, with approximately 46% found just once. The CDR3 has 14 amino acids. The V gene end was trimmed by 2 bases and the J gene end by 4 bases; junction bases not matched to a gene: 7. CDR1 and CDR2 from the germline V gene are DFQATT and SNEGSKA (reference sequence).

The V call is TRBV20-1, the J call TRBJ2-7, with 8 nucleotides matching TRBD2. Sequencing used blood. The sequence was collected from a girl aged 10 to 17 with multiple sclerosis. The CDR3 loop is CSARTGGPGYEQYF. CDR3 DNA sequence: TGCAGTGCTAGAACGGGAGGGCCGGGTTACGAGCAGTACTTC.